A single sample is the source of the 21 T cell receptor beta chains below, sequenced in a study of blood T cell repertoires in COVID-19. Produced via immunoSEQ multiplex PCR; TCRdb's table is partial and in-frame only. This sample has roughly 300,000 clones; approximately 91% occur once, and the top ten carry 2.3%. Sequences were obtained from PBMCs or T cells enriched from blood (not recorded which). These TCRs come from a woman between 40 and 50 years old with acute COVID-19.

This clone came up once. The chain uses TRBV11-2 and TRBJ2-7; D uncertain. Trimming left V 2 bases short and J 0 bases short, with 5 bases between. This CDR3 comprises 13 residues. CDR1 SGHAT and CDR2 FQNNGV come from the germline V gene. In DNA, the CDR3 is TGTGCCAGCAGCTTACCGGGCTCCTACGAGCAGTACTTC. Translation gives CASSLPGSYEQYF.

The V gene is TRBV5-4, the J gene TRBJ2-3; the D is unclear. V lost 4 bases and J 2 bases, leaving 5 bases between the germline ends. The V gene's germline CDR1 is SGHNT and CDR2 YYREEE (reference sequence). The CDR3 spans 12 residues. This CDR3 is CASSRDTDTQYF. CDR3 in DNA: TGTGCCAGCAGCCGAGACACAGATACGCAGTATTTT.

This chain joins TRBV3-1 (or the pseudogene TRBV3-2) and TRBJ1-2; D is undetermined. CDR3 length: 14 residues. V dropped 1 base and J dropped 2 bases, with 8 bases sitting between them. The V gene's germline CDR1 is LGHDT and CDR2 YNNKEL (reference sequence). The CDR3 nucleotides read TGTGCCAGCAGCCAAGGAGGGCTCAACTATGGCTACACCTTC. It specifies CASSQGGLNYGYTF.

The chain uses TRBV30 and TRBJ2-5; 8 positions match TRBD1. V gave up 0 bases and J gave up 5 bases; unmatched junction bases: 8. CDR3 size: 15 residues. CDR1 GTSNPN and CDR2 SVGIG come from the germline V gene (reference sequence). The DNA for the CDR3 is TGTGCCTGGAGTGTACCAAGGACAGGGACCGAGACCCAGTACTTC. Residues: CAWSVPRTGTETQYF.

This clone was observed a single time. The chain combines TRBV4-1 with TRBJ2-1, with 11 bases identical to TRBD2. V was pared by 4 bases and J by 5 bases, with 7 bases of the junction left unmatched. This CDR3 contains 16 residues. Germline V CDR1 and CDR2: MGHRA, YSYEKL. CDR3 DNA: TGCGCCAGCAGCCGCCTTCTAGCGGGAGGTCACAATGAGCAGTTCTTC. Translating it yields CASSRLLAGGHNEQFF.

V usage is TRBV30 and J usage is TRBJ1-2; possibly TRBD1 for D (5 bases). V was trimmed by 2 bases and J by 2 bases, leaving 12 bases between them. The length of the CDR3 is 14 residues. Germline CDR1 reads GTSNPN; CDR2 reads SVGIG (reference sequence). The CDR3: CAWSLIGENYGYTF. CDR3 bases: TGTGCCTGGAGTCTTATAGGGGAAAACTATGGCTACACCTTC. Filled out from reference TRBV30 and TRBJ1-2, the complete variable domain reads SQTIHQWPATLVQPVGSPLSLECTVEGTSNPNLYWYRQAAGRGLQLLFYSVGIGQISSEVPQNLSASRPQDRQFILSSKKLLLSDSGFYLCAWSLIGENYGYTFGSGTRLTVV.

This clone appeared a single time. This chain connects TRBV7-3 to TRBJ2-7, with 9 bases aligning to TRBD2. Germline V CDR1 and CDR2: SGHTA, FQGTGA. V shed 4 bases, J shed 6 bases, and the junction held 4 bases outside the gene matches. The CDR3 is 13 residues long. CDR3 amino acids: CASSSSGGLEQYF. The CDR3 DNA reads TGTGCCAGCAGCTCCAGCGGGGGGCTCGAGCAGTACTTC.

This clone was seen more than once but under ten times. This CDR3 reads CASSLEGDQPQHF. The CDR3 DNA follows: TGTGCCAGCAGCTTAGAAGGGGATCAGCCCCAGCATTTT. The chain combines TRBV11-2 with TRBJ1-5, with D possibly TRBD1 on 5 matching bases. Per germline, CDR1 SGHAT and CDR2 FQNNGV. With 0 bases removed from V and 5 bases from J, the gap between germline ends came to 5 bases. This CDR3 is 13 amino acids long.

The rearrangement joins TRBV7-2 to TRBJ1-4; 8 bases match TRBD1. V shed 6 bases and J 5 bases; nucleotides not matched to a gene: 8. The germline gives CDR1 SGHTA, CDR2 FQGNSA. The CDR3 is 15 residues long. The chain's CDR3 is CASRNSGGRNEKLFF. CDR3 bases: TGTGCCAGCAGAAATTCAGGGGGCCGCAATGAAAAACTGTTTTTT. Looking up the rest from reference TRBV7-2 and TRBJ1-4 gives the full variable domain: GAGVSQSPSNKVTEKGKDVELRCDPISGHTALYWYRQSLGQGLEFLIYFQGNSAPDKSGLPSDRFSAERTGGSVSTLTIQRTQQEDSAVYLCASRNSGGRNEKLFFGSGTQLSVL.

The chain joins TRBV27 to TRBJ1-6; 9 nucleotides match TRBD1. The CDR3 runs 17 residues. CDR1 is MNHEY and CDR2 is SMNVEV in the germline V gene (reference sequence). Unmatched junction bases numbered 12, after V lost 5 bases and J lost 7 bases. CDR3 in DNA: TGTGCCAGCAGTCCTAACCGGGACAGGGCGGGCAATTCACCCCTCCACTTT. Translated, it gives CASSPNRDRAGNSPLHF.

V and J are TRBV2 and TRBJ2-1; TRBD1 matches 10 bases. CDR3 length equals 15 residues. Germline V gene lookup returns CDR1 SNHLY and CDR2 FYNNEI. Germline trimming cut 5 bases from V and 2 bases from J; bases unmatched to any gene: 3. This chain's CDR3 is CASSPGTGAYNEQFF. CDR3 nucleotide sequence: TGTGCCAGCAGTCCCGGGACAGGGGCCTACAATGAGCAGTTCTTC.

This sequence joins TRBV7-2 and TRBJ2-7; weak D call: TRBD1 (6 bases). This CDR3 is built from 15 residues. Germline lookup yields CDR1 SGHTA and CDR2 FQGNSA. V was pared by 1 base and J by 6 bases, with 16 bases between. Here the CDR3 DNA reads TGTGCCAGCAGCTTAGGAGGGGGTCGGCGCGCCGAGCAGTACTTC. It translates to CASSLGGGRRAEQYF.

With respect to this clone: The sample holds other DNA sequences that translate to the same CDR3. The rearrangement joins TRBV28 to TRBJ1-1; no firm D call. Germline V CDR1 and CDR2: MDHEN, SYDVKM. The CDR3 has 13 residues. V shed 4 bases and J shed 1 base, with 7 bases lying between them. The CDR3 bases are TGTGCCAGCAGTTCCCCGGGGAACACTGAAGCTTTCTTT. It encodes CASSSPGNTEAFF.

This clone was observed once. The chain links TRBV5-1 to TRBJ2-5, with D possibly being TRBD2 (6 bases). Trimming left V 5 bases short and J 5 bases short, with 10 bases between. CDR1 is SGHRS and CDR2 is YFSETQ in the germline V gene. The length of the CDR3 is 12 residues. The CDR3 reads CASRASGETQYF. The CDR3 coding sequence is TGCGCCAGCAGAGCAAGCGGGGAGACCCAGTACTTC.

The genes are TRBV5-1 and TRBJ2-3; 8 positions match TRBD1. The CDR3 is made up of 15 amino acids. CDR1 is SGHRS and CDR2 is YFSETQ in the germline V gene. J was trimmed by 2 bases and V by 1 base; bases with no gene match: 3. CDR3 amino acids: CASSLTGGTTDTQYF. DNA of the CDR3: TGCGCCAGCAGCTTGACAGGGGGTACCACAGATACGCAGTATTTT.

The chain links TRBV6-5 to TRBJ2-2; D ambiguous. This CDR3 spans 13 amino acids. The germline V gene encodes CDR1 MNHEY and CDR2 SVGAGI. The V gene lost 4 bases and the J gene lost 3 bases, with 6 bases spanning the gap. The CDR3 here is CASSLEYTGELFF. The DNA for the CDR3 is TGTGCCAGCAGTTTAGAGTACACCGGGGAGCTGTTTTTT.

This chain's CDR3 is CASSYPDRGRPYTF. The CDR3 DNA sequence: TGTGCCAGCAGTTACCCGGACAGGGGGCGGCCCTACACCTTC. The V gene is TRBV6-2 or TRBV6-3, the J gene TRBJ1-2, with 11 bases lining up with TRBD1. Germline V CDR1 and CDR2: MNHEY, SVGEGT. Trimming cost V 2 bases and J 10 bases; bases outside gene matches: 6. There are 14 residues in the CDR3.

The rearrangement links TRBV29-1 to TRBJ1-1; D is uncertain. The CDR3 has 13 amino acids. CDR1 and CDR2 from the germline V gene are SQVTM and ANQGSEA. V was shortened by 3 bases and J by 0 bases, with 8 bases between the two germline ends. The CDR3: CSVDMGMNTEAFF. The CDR3 region has the DNA TGCAGCGTTGATATGGGCATGAACACTGAAGCTTTCTTT.

The CDR3 spells CASSRLGGYEQYF. CDR3 coding DNA: TGTGCCAGTAGTAGGTTGGGGGGCTACGAGCAGTACTTC. The chain couples TRBV19 to TRBJ2-7, with D tentatively TRBD2 (6 bases). Germline CDR1 LNHDA, CDR2 SQIVND (reference sequence). The CDR3 loop spans 13 amino acids. The V end was cut by 4 bases, the J end by 3 bases, with 10 bases between.

There are a few counts of this clone. The chain recombines TRBV18 with TRBJ2-7; unclear D gene. This CDR3 is 13 amino acids long. Germline assignment: CDR1 KGHSH and CDR2 LQKENI. Trimming left V 3 bases short and J 8 bases short, with 14 bases between. The chain's CDR3 is CASSPSVLDKQYF. The CDR3 region has the DNA TGTGCCAGCTCACCTTCGGTCTTAGATAAGCAGTACTTC. Based on the CDR3 plus reference TRBV18 and TRBJ2-7, the full variable domain is NAGVMQNPRHLVRRRGQEARLRCSPMKGHSHVYWYRQLPEEGLKFMVYLQKENIIDESGMPKERFSAEFPKEGPSILRIQQVVRGDSAAYFCASSPSVLDKQYFGPGTRLTVT.

The CDR3 nucleotides are TGTGCCGCGGGTGGCAGAACGAACACCGGGGAGCTGTTTTTT. Its translation: CAAGGRTNTGELFF. The J gene is TRBJ2-2, the V gene TRBV6-5; D is perhaps TRBD2 (5 bases). CDR1 and CDR2 (germline): MNHEY, SVGAGI. The ends were cut back, 11 bases at V and 0 bases at J, with 13 bases in the middle. CDR3 size: 14 residues.